The entry below gives a single T cell receptor beta chain sequence along with its context. This sample was taken from a study of blood T cell repertoires in COVID-19. Study-wide context: Donors in the United States, Italy and Spain gave samples during acute or convalescent COVID-19.

This table comes from immunoSEQ multiplex PCR, and its TCRdb copy is limited to in-frame clones, with some not included. The data hold some 130,000 clones, with around 82% observed a single time. V was pared by 0 bases and J by 0 bases, with 16 bases between. Germline CDR1 SGHDT, CDR2 YYEEEE. This CDR3 spans 17 amino acids. The sequenced sample consisted of peripheral blood. V gene TRBV5-6 combines with J gene TRBJ2-7; a possible D gene is TRBD1 (6 bases). The sequence came from a man between 60 and 75 years old with acute or convalescent COVID-19. CDR3 in DNA: TGTGCCAGCAGCTTGGCCCCGGCAGGGGTGCCCTCCTACGAGCAGTACTTC. This sequence encodes CASSLAPAGVPSYEQYF.